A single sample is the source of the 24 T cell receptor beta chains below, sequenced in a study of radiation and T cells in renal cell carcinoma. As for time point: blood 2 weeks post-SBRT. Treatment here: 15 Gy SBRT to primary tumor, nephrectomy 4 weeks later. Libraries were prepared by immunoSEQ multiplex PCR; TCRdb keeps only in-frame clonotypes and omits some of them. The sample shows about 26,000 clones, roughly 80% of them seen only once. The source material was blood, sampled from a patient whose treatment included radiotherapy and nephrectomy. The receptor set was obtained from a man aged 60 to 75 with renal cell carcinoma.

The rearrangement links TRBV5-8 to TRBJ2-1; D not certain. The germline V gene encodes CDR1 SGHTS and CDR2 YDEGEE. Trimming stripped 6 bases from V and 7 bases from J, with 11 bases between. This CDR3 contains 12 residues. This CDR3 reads CASIRALNEQFF. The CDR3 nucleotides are TGTGCCAGCATCCGGGCCCTGAATGAGCAGTTCTTC.

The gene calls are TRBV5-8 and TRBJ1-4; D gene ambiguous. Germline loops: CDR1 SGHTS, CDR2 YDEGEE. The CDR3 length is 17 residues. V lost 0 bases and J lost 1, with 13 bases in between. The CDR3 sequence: CASSLGAGGLTNEKLFF. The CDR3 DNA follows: TGTGCCAGCAGCTTGGGCGCGGGTGGCTTAACTAATGAAAAACTGTTTTTT.

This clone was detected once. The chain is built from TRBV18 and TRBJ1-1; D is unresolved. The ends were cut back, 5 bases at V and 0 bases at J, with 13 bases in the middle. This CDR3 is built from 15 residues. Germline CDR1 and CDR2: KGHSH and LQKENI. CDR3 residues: CASSFRVRMNTEAFF. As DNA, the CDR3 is TGTGCCAGCTCATTCCGAGTACGAATGAACACTGAAGCTTTCTTT.

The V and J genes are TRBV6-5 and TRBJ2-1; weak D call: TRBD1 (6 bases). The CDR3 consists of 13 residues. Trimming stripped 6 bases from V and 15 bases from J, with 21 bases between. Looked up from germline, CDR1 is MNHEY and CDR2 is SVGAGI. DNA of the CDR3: TGTGCCAGCAGCAATCAAGAACAGGGAGTAAGGTTCTTC. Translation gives CASSNQEQGVRFF.

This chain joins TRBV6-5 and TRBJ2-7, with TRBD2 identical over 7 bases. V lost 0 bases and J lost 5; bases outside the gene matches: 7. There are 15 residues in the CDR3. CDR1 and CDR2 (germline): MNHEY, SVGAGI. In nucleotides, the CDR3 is TGTGCCAGCAGTTACTCATGGCTAGCGGTTGACGAGCAGTACTTC. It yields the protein CASSYSWLAVDEQYF.

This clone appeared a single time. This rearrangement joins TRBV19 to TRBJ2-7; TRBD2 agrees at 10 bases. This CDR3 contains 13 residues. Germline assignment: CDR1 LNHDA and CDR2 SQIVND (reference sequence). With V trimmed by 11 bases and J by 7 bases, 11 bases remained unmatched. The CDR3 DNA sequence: TGTGCCGCTTCCGGGACTAGCGTGAAAGAGCAGTACTTC. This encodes CAASGTSVKEQYF.

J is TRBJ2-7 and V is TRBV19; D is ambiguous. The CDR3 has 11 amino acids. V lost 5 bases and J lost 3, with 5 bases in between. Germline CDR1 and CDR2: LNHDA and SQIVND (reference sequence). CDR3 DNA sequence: TGTGCCAGTAGTGATGGCTACGAGCAGTACTTC. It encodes CASSDGYEQYF.

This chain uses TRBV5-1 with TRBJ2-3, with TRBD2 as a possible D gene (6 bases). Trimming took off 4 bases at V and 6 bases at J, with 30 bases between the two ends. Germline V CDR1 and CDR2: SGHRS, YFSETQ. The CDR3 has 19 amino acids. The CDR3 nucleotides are TGCGCCAGCAGCCCAAAGTCCCCAGGGACTCCGACCTGGGTTGATACGCAGTATTTT. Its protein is CASSPKSPGTPTWVDTQYF.

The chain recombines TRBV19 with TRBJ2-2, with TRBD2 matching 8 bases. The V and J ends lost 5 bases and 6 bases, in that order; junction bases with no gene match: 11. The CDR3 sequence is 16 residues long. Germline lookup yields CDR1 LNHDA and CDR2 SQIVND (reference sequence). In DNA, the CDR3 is TGTGCCAGTAGTCGCGCCAGCGGGAGTAAGGCCGGGGAGCTGTTTTTT. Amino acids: CASSRASGSKAGELFF.

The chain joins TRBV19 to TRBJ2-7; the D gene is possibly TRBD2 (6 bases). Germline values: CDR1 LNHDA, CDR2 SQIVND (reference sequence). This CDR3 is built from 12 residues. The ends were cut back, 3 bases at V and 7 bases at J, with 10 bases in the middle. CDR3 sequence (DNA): TGTGCCAGTAGTATTTGGGGAGGTGAGCAGTACTTC. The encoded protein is CASSIWGGEQYF.

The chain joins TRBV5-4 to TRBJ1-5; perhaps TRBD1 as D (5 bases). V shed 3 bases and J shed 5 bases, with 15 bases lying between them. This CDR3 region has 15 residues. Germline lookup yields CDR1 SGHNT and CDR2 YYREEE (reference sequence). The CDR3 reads CASSSDRDPDQPQHF. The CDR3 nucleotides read TGTGCCAGCAGCTCAGACAGAGACCCAGATCAGCCCCAGCATTTT.

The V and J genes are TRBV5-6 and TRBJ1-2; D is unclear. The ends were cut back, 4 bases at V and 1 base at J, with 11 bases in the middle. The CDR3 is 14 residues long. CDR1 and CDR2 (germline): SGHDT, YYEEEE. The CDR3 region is CASSLGSLNYGYTF. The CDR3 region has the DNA TGTGCCAGCAGCCTTGGATCCCTTAACTATGGCTACACCTTC.

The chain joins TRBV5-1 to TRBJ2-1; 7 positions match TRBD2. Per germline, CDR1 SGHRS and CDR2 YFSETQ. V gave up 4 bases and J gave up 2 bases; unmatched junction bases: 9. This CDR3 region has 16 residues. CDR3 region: CASSQRGGRAYNEQFF. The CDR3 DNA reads TGCGCCAGCAGCCAGCGGGGAGGGAGGGCCTACAATGAGCAGTTCTTC.

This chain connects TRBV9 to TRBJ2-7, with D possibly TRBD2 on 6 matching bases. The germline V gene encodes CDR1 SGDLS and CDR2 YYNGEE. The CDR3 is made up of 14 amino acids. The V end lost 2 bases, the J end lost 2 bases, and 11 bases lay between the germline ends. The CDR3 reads CASSVGGSPYEQYF. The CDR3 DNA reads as TGTGCCAGCAGCGTTGGAGGGAGCCCCTACGAGCAGTACTTC.

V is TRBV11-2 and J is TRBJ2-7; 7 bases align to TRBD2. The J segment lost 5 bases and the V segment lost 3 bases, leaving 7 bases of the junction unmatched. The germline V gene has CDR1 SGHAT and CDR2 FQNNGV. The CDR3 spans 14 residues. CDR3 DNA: TGTGCCAGCAGCTTCGAAGGACTAGGAGACGAGCAGTACTTC. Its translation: CASSFEGLGDEQYF.

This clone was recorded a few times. This CDR3 is CASSLVISGGEYF. Written as DNA, the CDR3 is TGTGCCAGCAGCTTGGTCATTAGCGGGGGAGAGTACTTC. This chain connects TRBV5-6 to TRBJ2-5, with 9 nucleotides matching TRBD2. V lost 0 bases, J lost 12 bases, and 6 bases stayed unmatched. Germline lookup yields CDR1 SGHDT and CDR2 YYEEEE. The CDR3 is 13 amino acids.

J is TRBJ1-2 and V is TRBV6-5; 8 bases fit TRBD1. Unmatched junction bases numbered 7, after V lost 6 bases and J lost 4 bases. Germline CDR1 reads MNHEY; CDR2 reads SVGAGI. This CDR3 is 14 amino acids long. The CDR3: CASRLLTGGYGYTF. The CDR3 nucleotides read TGTGCCAGCAGACTCCTTACAGGGGGCTATGGCTACACCTTC.

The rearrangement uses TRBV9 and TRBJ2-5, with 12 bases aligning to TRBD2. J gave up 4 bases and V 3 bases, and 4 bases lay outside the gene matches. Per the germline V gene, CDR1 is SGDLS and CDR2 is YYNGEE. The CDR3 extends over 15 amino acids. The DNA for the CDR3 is TGTGCCAGCAGCGGGGGACTAGCGGGCCCAGAGACCCAGTACTTC. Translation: CASSGGLAGPETQYF. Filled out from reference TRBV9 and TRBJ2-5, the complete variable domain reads DSGVTQTPKHLITATGQRVTLRCSPRSGDLSVYWYQQSLDQGLQFLIQYYNGEERAKGNILERFSAQQFPDLHSELNLSSLELGDSALYFCASSGGLAGPETQYFGPGTRLLVL.

The CDR3 reads CATSSPWRIGELFF. The CDR3 nucleotides read TGTGCCACCAGCAGCCCCTGGAGGATCGGGGAGCTGTTTTTT. The rearrangement joins TRBV15 to TRBJ2-2; D possibly corresponds to TRBD2 (5 bases). Germline V gene lookup returns CDR1 LNHNV and CDR2 YYDKDF (reference sequence). This CDR3 spans 14 amino acids. Trimming stripped 3 bases from V and 7 bases from J, with 12 bases between.

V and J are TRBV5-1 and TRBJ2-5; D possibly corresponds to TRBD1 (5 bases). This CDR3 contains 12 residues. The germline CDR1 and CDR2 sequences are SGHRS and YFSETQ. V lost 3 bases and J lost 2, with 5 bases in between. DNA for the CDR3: TGCGCCAGCAGCTGGACACAAGAGACCCAGTACTTC. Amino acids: CASSWTQETQYF.

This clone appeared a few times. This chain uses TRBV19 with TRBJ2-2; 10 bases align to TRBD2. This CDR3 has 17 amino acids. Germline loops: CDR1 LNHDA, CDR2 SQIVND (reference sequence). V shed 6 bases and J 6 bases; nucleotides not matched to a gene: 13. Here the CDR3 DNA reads TGTGCCAGTAGCCCCGAGTCACTAGCGGGATCTGCCGGGGAGCTGTTTTTT. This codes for CASSPESLAGSAGELFF.

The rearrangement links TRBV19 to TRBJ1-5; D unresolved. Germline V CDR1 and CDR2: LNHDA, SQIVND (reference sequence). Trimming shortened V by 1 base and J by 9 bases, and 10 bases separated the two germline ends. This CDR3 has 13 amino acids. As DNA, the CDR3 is TGTGCCAGTAGTATAGGAATTGAAGGGCCCCAGCATTTT. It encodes CASSIGIEGPQHF.

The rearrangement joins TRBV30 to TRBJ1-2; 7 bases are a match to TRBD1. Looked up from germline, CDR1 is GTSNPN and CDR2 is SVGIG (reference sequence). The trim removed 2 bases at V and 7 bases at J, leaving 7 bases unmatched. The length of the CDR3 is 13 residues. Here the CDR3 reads CAWSRYRGAGYTF. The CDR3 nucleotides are TGTGCCTGGAGTCGTTACAGGGGTGCTGGCTACACCTTC.

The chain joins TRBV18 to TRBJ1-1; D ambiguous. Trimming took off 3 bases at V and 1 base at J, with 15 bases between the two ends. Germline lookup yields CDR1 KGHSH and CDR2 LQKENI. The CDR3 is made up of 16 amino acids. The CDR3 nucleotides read TGTGCCAGCTCACCCGCGAGAAGGGTTACGAACACTGAAGCTTTCTTT. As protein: CASSPARRVTNTEAFF.